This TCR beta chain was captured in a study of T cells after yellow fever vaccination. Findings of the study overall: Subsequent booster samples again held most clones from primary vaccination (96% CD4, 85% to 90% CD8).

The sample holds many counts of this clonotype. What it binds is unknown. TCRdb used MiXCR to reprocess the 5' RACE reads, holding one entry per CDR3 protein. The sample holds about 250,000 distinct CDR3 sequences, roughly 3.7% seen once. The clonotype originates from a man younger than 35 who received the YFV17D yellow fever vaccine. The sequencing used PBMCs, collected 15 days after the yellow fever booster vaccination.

CDR3 sequence (DNA): TGTGCCAGCTCACCAAGAGCCGGGACTAAGTACAATGAGCAGTTCTTC. This codes for CASSPRAGTKYNEQFF. The V call is TRBV18, the J call TRBJ2-1; 7 bases are shared with TRBD2. Unmatched junction bases numbered 8, after V lost 2 bases and J lost 4 bases. The CDR3 spans 16 residues. Germline values: CDR1 KGHSH, CDR2 LQKENI.